Given below is one T cell receptor beta chain in context. This receptor's antigen is unknown. The germline V gene sets CDR1 to SGHTA and CDR2 to FQGNSA. From the cysteine through the phenylalanine, the CDR3 covers 14 amino acids. Only the protein sequence is given. This entry is derived from a study of monozygotic twins with inflammatory bowel disease (dated by TCRdb to about 2019). As for the study more broadly: A total of some 30 monozygotic twin pairs were included in the full study, comprising nine German pairs (four IBD-concordant, five IBD-discordant) and 19 IBD-discordant Danish pairs. The search for disease-associated traits relied mainly on comparing, within discordant pairs, IBD patients with their genetically identical healthy co-twins. Each individual had, on average, about 151 000 unique TCRalpha sequences and 181 000 unique TCRbeta sequences available for analysis.

An approximately 2.5 ml peripheral blood sample was drawn into PAXgene tubes per donor and stored at -80°C. Without T cell sorting, total RNA was isolated from whole blood using the PAXgene blood miRNA kit on an automated QIAcube. Peripheral blood from monozygotic twin pairs who were concordant or discordant for inflammatory bowel disease underwent deep TCRalpha and TCRbeta repertoire profiling using unique molecular barcoding. Smoking habits were recorded for all twin pairs, with individuals classified as current, former or never smokers. Broader findings and caveats from the paper: Because patients received different immunosuppressive treatments, the repertoires may have picked up extra background noise and variability between individuals. Repertoire similarity did not differ between concordant and discordant twins, possibly due to limited statistical power. The results gave no support for a single strong signal or clonotype linked to IBD. Measured by the inverse Simpson index, TCRbeta repertoire diversity was lower in IBD patients than in their healthy co-twins. The analysis was unable to tell different T cell subtypes apart. Fewer clonotypes were shared with other individuals by IBD patients than by healthy twins, most markedly in patients showing signs of disease activity.

Libraries were constructed by 5' RACE. Each TCR library was prepared from about 4,000 ng of total RNA. For each sample, cDNA was synthesized in eight separate reactions using SMARTScribe reverse transcriptase. Unique molecular identifiers containing a 6-nucleotide sample barcode were introduced through template switching during cDNA synthesis. TCRalpha and TCRbeta cDNA was amplified in two nested PCRs of 16 and 9 cycles, and bead purification was carried out after each PCR. Before amplification, the cDNA was both treated with uracil DNA-glycosylase and purified with the QIAquick PCR purification kit. The second PCR added Illumina TruSeq-compatible adapters along with sample-specific barcodes. Library quality and concentration were checked on TapeStation and Qubit, and libraries were pooled at roughly 5 ng each. Sequencing of the pooled libraries was done on an Illumina HiSeq2500 single-index Rapid Run using custom sequencing primers and 2 x 100 bp reads. The original pipeline was this. PCR and sequencing errors were corrected by UMI-based consensus assembly using MiGEC version 1.2.6. MiXCR version 2.1.1 was used for V(D)J alignment, clonotype assembly and CDR3 extraction. To normalise gene usage, clonotype sharing and MAIT/NKT TCR abundance, the analysis used the top 1000, 10 000 and 20 000 clonotypes per sample. After downsampling to 27 000 UMIs, diversity was calculated as the inverse Simpson index using the vegan R package. Paired Mann-Whitney U tests on discordant twin pairs were used, with Benjamini-Hochberg multiple-testing correction. TCRdb reprocessed the reads, reporting each CDR3 protein sequence once and no DNA. The V and J calls and clone size come from TCRdb's table, not from the authors' own analysis. This sample's clone table shows about 210,000 distinct CDR3 sequences. In total, the top ten clones hold around 7.6% of the sample.

This sequence was found in a human donor with ulcerative colitis or Crohn's disease, or a healthy co-twin of an affected twin (not recorded which). Sequenced input: blood. The V and J genes are TRBV7-2 and TRBJ1-6; TCRdb calls TRBD1, which cannot be checked without DNA. For the CDR3, the sequence is CASSLVRVDSPLHF.